This is a list of T cell receptor beta chains from one sample in a study of CD8+ T cells in alopecia areata. Clones were read by immunoSEQ multiplex PCR, and TCRdb kept only the in-frame ones, dropping some. Seen here are about 290,000 clones, roughly 64% observed once, and the top ten hold around 1.7%. This specimen consisted of CD4+ T cells sorted from blood, obtained at week 24, from a patient treated with tofacitinib. Source of these receptors: a human donor with alopecia areata. CDR3s include the opening cysteine and the closing phenylalanine or tryptophan. D genes are given only for firm matches. Clone size is stated in some rows and not others, as once, few, many or a class when expanded.

abundance | d_gene | j_gene | v_gene | CDR3nt | CDR3aa
- | TRBD2 | TRBJ2-7 | TRBV6-6 | TGTGCCAGCAGTCGGGGGGAGTGGAACGAGCAGTACTTC | CASSRGEWNEQYF
few | - | TRBJ2-7 | TRBV10-3 | TGTGCCATCAGTGAGTCTACAGCTTCCTACGAGCAGTACTTC | CAISESTASYEQYF
- | - | TRBJ1-2 | TRBV5-4 | TGTGCCAGCAGCTTGGACAGTGTTTATGGCTACACCTTC | CASSLDSVYGYTF
few | - | TRBJ1-2 | TRBV25-1 | TGTGCCAGCAGTGAACCGCACTACAAGGGGGTCTTTGGCTACACCTTC | CASSEPHYKGVFGYTF
- | - | TRBJ1-5 | TRBV28 | TGTGCCAGCTGGTTAGGGACTGCCTATCAGCCCCAGCATTTT | CASWLGTAYQPQHF
- | TRBD1 | TRBJ1-5 | TRBV5-1 | TGCGCCAGCAGCTTGGATGGCAACAGGGGAGGGCAGCCCCAGCATTTT | CASSLDGNRGGQPQHF
- | - | TRBJ1-1 | TRBV5-1 | TGCGCCAGCAGCTTGGTTGCAGGGCTTACATCGGCTTTCTTT | CASSLVAGLTSAFF
- | - | TRBJ2-7 | TRBV11-2 | TGTGCCAGCAGCGCTATAAAAGGGACACCCTCCTACGAGCAGTACTTC | CASSAIKGTPSYEQYF
- | - | TRBJ2-1 | TRBV29-1 | TGCAGCGTACGCGGGGTCTTAGGGAATGAGCAGTTCTTC | CSVRGVLGNEQFF
- | - | TRBJ2-7 | TRBV30 | TGTGCCTGGAGTACCCGGAGAAGTGGACCAGAGCAGTACTTC | CAWSTRRSGPEQYF
- | - | TRBJ2-5 | TRBV30 | TGTGCCTGGAGCATACAGGGTTTAGAGACCCAGTACTTC | CAWSIQGLETQYF
few | - | TRBJ2-7 | TRBV29-1 | TGCAGCGTCCTAACGGGGGATTCCTCCTACGAGCAGTACTTC | CSVLTGDSSYEQYF
few | TRBD1 | TRBJ2-4 | TRBV5-1 | TGCGCCAGCAGCTTCTACAGGGGTTCCAAAAACATTCAGTACTTC | CASSFYRGSKNIQYF
- | - | TRBJ1-2 | TRBV15 | TGTGCCACCAGCGGGAATCCTGGGGGCAACTATGGCTACACCTTC | CATSGNPGGNYGYTF
- | - | TRBJ2-5 | TRBV21-1 | TGTGCCAGCAGCAAAGCGTCGACAGGTCAAGAGACCCAGTACTTC | CASSKASTGQETQYF
- | TRBD1 | TRBJ1-1 | TRBV5-1 | TGCGCCAGCAGCTCCGGGACAGGGAGGGACACTGAAGCTTTCTTT | CASSSGTGRDTEAFF
- | - | TRBJ2-7 | TRBV28 | TGTGCCAGCTGGGGGGCACCCTACGAGCAGTACTTC | CASWGAPYEQYF
few | TRBD2 | TRBJ2-3 | TRBV7-2 | TGTGCCAGCAGCCAACGGCGCGCGGGGGGGAATTACTATACGCAGTATTTT | CASSQRRAGGNYYTQYF
- | - | TRBJ2-6 | TRBV4-2 | TGTGCCAGCAGCCAAGCAAGAAGCTCTGGGGCCAACGTCCTGACTTTC | CASSQARSSGANVLTF
few | - | TRBJ2-7 | TRBV30 | TGTGCCTGGAGTGTATCCCGAAGGGATTTTTCTAGCGACCGTAGAACCTACGAGCAGTACTTC | CAWSVSRRDFSSDRRTYEQYF
few | TRBD2 | TRBJ2-1 | TRBV10-3 | TGTGCCATCAGTGATGGGGCTAGCGGGGACAATGAGCAGTTCTTC | CAISDGASGDNEQFF
- | TRBD2 | TRBJ2-7 | TRBV6-5 | TGTGCCAGCAGTGGACTAGTCACCTACGAGCAGTACTTC | CASSGLVTYEQYF
few | - | TRBJ2-1 | TRBV4-2 | TGTGCCAGCAGCCAAGAAGGCGGCGGTAATGAGCAGTTCTTC | CASSQEGGGNEQFF
- | - | TRBJ2-7 | TRBV15 | TGTGCCACCAGCGGCGAATCCGGGACGCAGCAGTACTTC | CATSGESGTQQYF
- | - | TRBJ2-3 | TRBV28 | TGTGCCAGCAGTCCAACCACAGATACGCAGTATTTT | CASSPTTDTQYF
few | TRBD1 | TRBJ2-2 | TRBV11-2 | TGTGCCAGCAGCTTAGGACAGGGGGCCGGGGAGCTGTTTTTT | CASSLGQGAGELFF
- | - | TRBJ1-2 | TRBV5-1 | TGCGCCAGCAGCCCCTCGGGAACTCACAACTATGGCTACACCTTC | CASSPSGTHNYGYTF
- | - | TRBJ1-5 | TRBV7-9 | TGTGCCAGCAGCTCCCTACAGGGTTTTCAGCCCCAGCATTTT | CASSSLQGFQPQHF
- | - | TRBJ2-4 | TRBV5-4 | TGTGCCAGCAGCTTGGCAACAAGGCTCGGGGGCAAAAACATTCAGTACTTC | CASSLATRLGGKNIQYF
- | - | TRBJ2-1 | TRBV29-1 | TGCAGCGTTGCCCCCCCTGGGAATGAGCAGTTCTTC | CSVAPPGNEQFF
- | TRBD2 | TRBJ2-3 | TRBV4-1 | TGCGCCAGCAGCCAAGATGGGCCAGCGGGGAGCACAGATACGCAGTATTTT | CASSQDGPAGSTDTQYF
- | - | TRBJ1-1 | TRBV30 | TGTGCCTGGAGTCAGGGTCTCCAAAACACTGAAGCTTTCTTT | CAWSQGLQNTEAFF
- | - | TRBJ1-6 | TRBV6-5 | TGTGCCAGCAGTCACAGACAGGTCGTGGGGTCACCCCTCCACTTT | CASSHRQVVGSPLHF
- | - | TRBJ1-1 | TRBV29-1 | TGCAGCGTTGAGCTGAACACTGAAGCTTTCTTT | CSVELNTEAFF
once | - | TRBJ1-2 | TRBV28 | TGTGCCAGCAGCCTAACGGGGGCAGGGGCCGAGGGCGGCTACACCTTC | CASSLTGAGAEGGYTF
- | TRBD1 | TRBJ1-5 | TRBV7-2 | TGTGCCAGCAGCTTAGCGACAGGGCTGGGGCAGCCCCAGCATTTT | CASSLATGLGQPQHF
- | - | TRBJ2-5 | TRBV6-6 | TGTGCCAGCAGTTACTCGGGCACCCAAGAGACCCAGTACTTC | CASSYSGTQETQYF
- | TRBD2 | TRBJ2-3 | TRBV5-1 | TGCGCCAGCAGCGACGGACTAGATCCAGAGGATACGCAGTATTTT | CASSDGLDPEDTQYF
- | - | TRBJ1-3 | TRBV9 | TGTGCCAGCAGCCCTCAGGGTCGCTCCGGAAACACCATATATTTT | CASSPQGRSGNTIYF
few | - | TRBJ2-7 | TRBV30 | TGTGCCTGGAGTGTAAACTCTTTCTACGAGCAGTACTTC | CAWSVNSFYEQYF